Listed below are T cell receptor beta chains from one sample, sequenced in a study of T cell repertoires in cytomegalovirus infection. TCRdb reprocessed the reads via MiXCR and lists one record per CDR3 protein. Here the sample spans roughly 600,000 distinct CDR3 sequences, about 24% being singletons. The sequenced material came from CD8+ T cells from PBMCs. The receptors stem from a human donor in good health (CMV status not recorded). Some clones in this sample may be carry-over from other donors' samples. Both conserved end residues are part of each CDR3. D genes are given only for firm matches. Only part of the rows carry a size: once, few, many, or a class if the clone is expanded.

TRBJ2-1 TRBD1 few TRBV7-9 TGTGCCAGCAGCTCCCCGGACAGGGGTTCGGCCTACAATGAGCAGTTCTTC CASSSPDRGSAYNEQFF
TRBJ2-5 - - TRBV7-8 TGTGCCAGCAGCTTAACCGGGGGCAAACAAGAGACCCAGTACTTC CASSLTGGKQETQYF
TRBJ2-2 - many TRBV7-8 TGTGCCAGCAGCTTGTGGACTTCGAACACCGGGGAGCTGTTTTTT CASSLWTSNTGELFF
TRBJ2-7 TRBD1 few TRBV12-5 TGTGCTAGTGGGACAGGGTTCTACGAGCAGTACTTC CASGTGFYEQYF
TRBJ1-2 - - TRBV14 TGTGCCAGCAGCCAAGATCCTAATAGGGGGGCTTATGGCTACACCTTC CASSQDPNRGAYGYTF
TRBJ2-7 - many TRBV12-3/TRBV12-4 TGTGCCAGCAGTCCAGATCCCGAATCCTACGAGCAGTACTTC CASSPDPESYEQYF
TRBJ1-1 TRBD1 - TRBV11-2 TGTGCCAGCAGCCTTACAGGGGTTACTAAAGCTTTCTTT CASSLTGVTKAFF
TRBJ1-3 - - TRBV7-3 TGTACCAGCAGCCCGAACGGCACCTCTGGAAACACCATATATTTT CTSSPNGTSGNTIYF
TRBJ2-1 - few TRBV20-1 TGCAGTGCAACTTCCCGGGGGAGATTGCGAAATGAGCAGTTCTTC CSATSRGRLRNEQFF
TRBJ2-3 TRBD2 few TRBV6-2/TRBV6-3 TGTGCCAGCAGTCTTAGGACTAGTTACACAGATACGCAGTATTTT CASSLRTSYTDTQYF
TRBJ2-7 TRBD2 - TRBV7-9 TGTGCCAGCAGCCCTAAGCGGGGGCCCTCCTACGAGCAGTACTTC CASSPKRGPSYEQYF
TRBJ2-1 TRBD2 - TRBV12-3/TRBV12-4 TGTGCCAGCAGCTATCGGGGACTAGTCAATGAGCAGTTCTTC CASSYRGLVNEQFF
TRBJ2-3 - - TRBV4-3 TGCGCCAGCAGCCAACTAAGGACAGGCACAGATACGCAGTATTTT CASSQLRTGTDTQYF
TRBJ2-1 TRBD1 many TRBV6-1 TGTGCCAGCACCGGGACAGGGCCAAACAATGAGCAGTTCTTC CASTGTGPNNEQFF
TRBJ1-1 - many TRBV11-3 TGTGCCAGCAGCCGCGGGTCAGATGAAGCTTTCTTT CASSRGSDEAFF
TRBJ2-3 - few TRBV28 TGTGCCAGCAGTTTAGAGGGTCCGTACACAGATACGCAGTATTTT CASSLEGPYTDTQYF
TRBJ1-5 - - TRBV7-2 TGTACCAGCGGCTTGGGGGAGTGGCAGCCCCAGCATTTT CTSGLGEWQPQHF
TRBJ2-1 TRBD1 - TRBV5-6 TGTGCCAGCAGCTTTGAGGACAGGGGCTACAATGAGCAGTTCTTC CASSFEDRGYNEQFF
TRBJ2-3 TRBD1 few TRBV2 TGTGCCAGCAGAAAGGGGACAGGAGATACGCAGTATTTT CASRKGTGDTQYF
TRBJ1-1 - - TRBV19 TGTGCCAGTAGTATGGTGAGGAACACTGAAGCTTTCTTT CASSMVRNTEAFF
TRBJ2-5 TRBD2 - TRBV7-3 TGTGCCAGCAGTTCGAGCGGGGGGACCATAGAGACCCAGTACTTC CASSSSGGTIETQYF
TRBJ2-2 - few TRBV28 TGTGCCAGCAGTTTCTCCTCTCCTACCGGGGAGCTGTTTTTT CASSFSSPTGELFF
TRBJ2-5 - few TRBV13 TGTGCCAGCAGCTTTCCCGGACAGCACGAGACCCAGTACTTC CASSFPGQHETQYF
TRBJ1-2 - - TRBV4-1 TGCGCCAGCAACCAATACCCGGACAGCAACTATGGCTACACCTTC CASNQYPDSNYGYTF
TRBJ1-2 - - TRBV9 TGTGCCAGCAGCGGCCTCGGCAGGGACGGCTACACCTTC CASSGLGRDGYTF
TRBJ2-2 - - TRBV19 TGTGCCAGTAGTATAGTCTTCCGTGCCGGGGAGCTGTTTTTT CASSIVFRAGELFF
TRBJ2-3 - few TRBV10-3 TGTGCCATCAGTGACAGAGGCGGTAGCACAGATACGCAGTATTTT CAISDRGGSTDTQYF
TRBJ2-5 TRBD1 - TRBV20-1 TGCAGTGGTATGGACAGGCAAGAGACCCAGTACTTC CSGMDRQETQYF
TRBJ1-1 - many TRBV12-5 TGTGCTAGTGGTTTGGGGGTCACTGAAGCTTTCTTT CASGLGVTEAFF
TRBJ1-5 - few TRBV28 TGTGCCAGCAGTTCCCCTAACAGCGCCGGCGGGCAGCCCCAGCATTTT CASSSPNSAGGQPQHF
TRBJ2-2 - - TRBV19 TGTGCCAGTAGTCCCTCCACAGGAACCGGGGAGCTGTTTTTT CASSPSTGTGELFF
TRBJ2-7 - few TRBV10-3 TGTGCCATCAGTGATGGGGACCTCTCGGGGGAGCAGTACTTC CAISDGDLSGEQYF
TRBJ1-1 - many TRBV7-6 TGTGCCAGCAGCTTAGGGACAGCCTCCGAAGCTTTCTTT CASSLGTASEAFF
TRBJ2-5 TRBD1 many TRBV11-3 TGTGCCAGCAGCCCCAGGGACAGGGGGCAAGAGACCCAGTACTTC CASSPRDRGQETQYF
TRBJ2-1 TRBD2 few TRBV20-1 TGCAGTGCTAGAGATCAACAGGGAGGACTAGCGGGGAGAGGGACCTACAATGAGCAGTTCTTC CSARDQQGGLAGRGTYNEQFF
TRBJ2-3 - few TRBV4-2 TGTGCCAGCAGCCAAGAAGCCGCCGGCGGTGATACGCAGTATTTT CASSQEAAGGDTQYF
TRBJ1-5 TRBD1 few TRBV6-2/TRBV6-3 TGTGCCAGCAGCGGCGGACAGGGCAATCAGCCCCAGCATTTT CASSGGQGNQPQHF